This TCR beta chain was found in a study of T-cell memory formation after mild COVID-19. Study results and limitations: Researchers report contracting CD4+ clones mostly in CM and EM, with CD8+ clones in EMRA.

This clonotype occurred a few times. The antigen remains unidentified. Mismatch with germline at one junction end may stem from a read error. TCRdb recomputed calls from the 5' RACE reads with MiXCR, one row per CDR3 protein. The data contain around 300,000 distinct CDR3 sequences, more than 13% of them singletons. This CDR3 contains 14 residues. Looked up from germline, CDR1 is SGHRS and CDR2 is YFSETQ. The V gene is TRBV5-1, the J gene TRBJ1-6; TRBD1 agrees at 9 bases. The specimen was PBMCs or a T cell subset sorted from them (not recorded which). The TCR was taken from a man between 18 and 29 years old who had mild COVID-19 (a few samples of this study predate the infection). Cell type and time point are not known. The CDR3 is CPSSTGQGYSPLHF. CDR3 sequence (DNA): TGCCCCAGCAGCACGGGACAGGGTTATTCACCCCTCCACTTT.